This entry features one T cell receptor (beta chain) sequence. Its antigen is unidentified. The PCR employed 60 Vbeta primers together with 13 Jbeta primers. Measured with immunoSEQ multiplex PCR; TCRdb has only the in-frame clones, and not every one. This sample carries some 150,000 clones, over 60% of them seen once, and the ten largest clones take under 3.5%. The CDR3 contains 14 residues. With 4 bases clipped from V and 5 bases from J, the junction kept 4 bases outside the gene matches. The germline V gene has CDR1 SGHNT and CDR2 YYREEE (reference sequence). At collection, donors were nominally healthy, but unrecorded immune exposures were probable. The data are from a study of cytomegalovirus exposure and HLA in healthy donors. General study findings and limits: Later analysis suggested links between common viral pathogens and several top significant clusters. Most of the CMV-associated TCR beta chains (in a later analysis) appeared to be HLA-restricted.

This receptor was identified in a woman in her 30s in good health and CMV-seronegative. The genes are TRBV5-4 and TRBJ2-1, with TRBD1 identical over 9 bases. Material for sequencing was PBMCs. The CDR3 sequence is CASSRDRDNNEQFF. The DNA for the CDR3 is TGTGCCAGCAGCCGGGACAGGGATAACAATGAGCAGTTCTTC.